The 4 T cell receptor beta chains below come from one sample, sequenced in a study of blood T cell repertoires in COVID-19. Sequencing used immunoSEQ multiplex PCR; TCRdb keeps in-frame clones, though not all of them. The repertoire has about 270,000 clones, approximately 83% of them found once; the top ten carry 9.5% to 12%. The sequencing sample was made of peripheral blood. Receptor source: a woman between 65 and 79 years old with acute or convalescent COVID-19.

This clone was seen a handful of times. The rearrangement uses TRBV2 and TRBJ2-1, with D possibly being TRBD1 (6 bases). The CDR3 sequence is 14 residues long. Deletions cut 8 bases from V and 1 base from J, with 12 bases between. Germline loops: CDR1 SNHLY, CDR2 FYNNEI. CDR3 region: CASARTASYNEQFF. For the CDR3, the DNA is TGTGCCAGCGCCCGGACAGCGTCCTACAATGAGCAGTTCTTC.

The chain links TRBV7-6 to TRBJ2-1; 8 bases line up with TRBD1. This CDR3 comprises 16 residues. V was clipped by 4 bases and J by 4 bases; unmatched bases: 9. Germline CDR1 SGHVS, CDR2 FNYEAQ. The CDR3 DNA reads TGTGCCAGCAGCTCCCGATCGAGACAGGGGTACAATGAGCAGTTCTTC. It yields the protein CASSSRSRQGYNEQFF.

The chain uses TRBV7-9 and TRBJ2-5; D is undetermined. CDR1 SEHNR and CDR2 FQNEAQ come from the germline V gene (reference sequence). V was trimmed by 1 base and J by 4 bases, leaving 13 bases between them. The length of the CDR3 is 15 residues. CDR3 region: CASSLGLGGRETQYF. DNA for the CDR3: TGTGCCAGCAGCTTAGGTCTCGGCGGCCGAGAGACCCAGTACTTC.

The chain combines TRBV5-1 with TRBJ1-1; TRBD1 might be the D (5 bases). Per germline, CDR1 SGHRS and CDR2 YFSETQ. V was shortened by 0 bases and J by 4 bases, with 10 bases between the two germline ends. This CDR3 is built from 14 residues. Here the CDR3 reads CASSLGNQGTEAFF. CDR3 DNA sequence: TGCGCCAGCAGCTTGGGGAACCAGGGCACTGAAGCTTTCTTT.